This is a list of T cell receptor beta chains from one sample in a study of cytomegalovirus exposure and HLA in healthy donors. Sequencing used immunoSEQ multiplex PCR; TCRdb keeps in-frame clones, though not all of them. The table shows a few hundred thousand clones, with around 90% occurring only once. The sample consisted of PBMCs. The receptors come from a girl under 10 years old in good health and CMV-seronegative. Both conserved end residues are part of each CDR3. D genes are given only for firm matches. Clone size is not always given. Where it is, it says once, few, many or a class for expanded clones.

v_call: TRBV5-1
d_call: TRBD1
j_call: TRBJ2-3
clone_size: once
cdr3_aa: CASSNRQGARTDTQYF
cdr3_nt: TGCGCCAGCAGTAACCGCCAGGGGGCCCGCACAGATACGCAGTATTTT

v_call: TRBV7-9
d_call: .
j_call: TRBJ2-5
clone_size: .
cdr3_aa: CASSLGIAPYVTQYF
cdr3_nt: TGTGCCAGCAGCTTAGGTATAGCGCCCTATGTGACCCAGTACTTC

v_call: TRBV7-3
d_call: .
j_call: TRBJ1-4
clone_size: .
cdr3_aa: CASSLGETNEKLFF
cdr3_nt: TGTGCCAGCAGCTTGGGAGAAACTAATGAAAAACTGTTTTTT

v_call: TRBV7-9
d_call: .
j_call: TRBJ1-1
clone_size: .
cdr3_aa: CASSLPGMNTEAFF
cdr3_nt: TGTGCCAGCAGCTTACCGGGGATGAACACTGAAGCTTTCTTT

v_call: TRBV6-1
d_call: TRBD2
j_call: TRBJ2-1
clone_size: .
cdr3_aa: CASSTSSGRRGEQFF
cdr3_nt: TGTGCCAGCAGTACCTCTAGCGGGAGGCGGGGAGAGCAGTTCTTC

v_call: TRBV5-1
d_call: .
j_call: TRBJ2-1
clone_size: .
cdr3_aa: CASSLAGTHYNEQFF
cdr3_nt: TGCGCCAGCAGCTTGGCCGGGACTCACTACAATGAGCAGTTCTTC

v_call: TRBV28
d_call: .
j_call: TRBJ1-6
clone_size: .
cdr3_aa: CASSVGGSSYNSPLHF
cdr3_nt: TGTGCCAGCAGTGTCGGGGGTAGCTCCTATAATTCACCCCTCCACTTT

v_call: TRBV6-1
d_call: TRBD1
j_call: TRBJ2-7
clone_size: .
cdr3_aa: CASSARDRGTSYEQYF
cdr3_nt: TGTGCCAGCAGTGCCCGGGACAGAGGAACGAGCTACGAGCAGTACTTC

v_call: TRBV18
d_call: TRBD1
j_call: TRBJ2-7
clone_size: .
cdr3_aa: CASGGQEVGEQYF
cdr3_nt: TGTGCCAGCGGGGGACAGGAGGTTGGCGAGCAGTACTTC

v_call: TRBV9
d_call: TRBD1
j_call: TRBJ1-2
clone_size: .
cdr3_aa: CASSAGTGWIVDGYTF
cdr3_nt: TGTGCCAGCAGCGCCGGGACAGGGTGGATTGTGGATGGCTACACCTTC

v_call: TRBV28
d_call: .
j_call: TRBJ1-2
clone_size: .
cdr3_aa: CASRRDISYGYTF
cdr3_nt: TGTGCCAGCCGCCGGGACATAAGCTATGGCTACACCTTC

v_call: TRBV2
d_call: TRBD2
j_call: TRBJ2-1
clone_size: .
cdr3_aa: CASISTSGRRNEQFF
cdr3_nt: TGTGCCAGCATCTCAACTAGCGGGAGGCGCAATGAGCAGTTCTTC

v_call: TRBV7-2
d_call: TRBD1
j_call: TRBJ1-2
clone_size: .
cdr3_aa: CASSLRDRGLGYTF
cdr3_nt: TGTGCCAGCAGCTTACGGGACAGGGGGCTCGGCTACACCTTC

v_call: TRBV5-5
d_call: .
j_call: TRBJ1-3
clone_size: .
cdr3_aa: CASSLDGQNFGNTIYF
cdr3_nt: TGTGCCAGCAGCTTGGATGGACAGAATTTTGGAAACACCATATATTTT

v_call: TRBV6-5
d_call: .
j_call: TRBJ1-3
clone_size: .
cdr3_aa: CASGGTGNTIYF
cdr3_nt: TGTGCCAGCGGGGGGACTGGAAACACCATATATTTT

v_call: TRBV10-3
d_call: TRBD1
j_call: TRBJ1-6
clone_size: .
cdr3_aa: CAIGTGLVKSPLHF
cdr3_nt: TGTGCCATCGGGACAGGGTTGGTTAAATCACCCCTCCACTTT

v_call: TRBV12-1
d_call: .
j_call: TRBJ2-7
clone_size: .
cdr3_aa: CASSHIQTSGGPRFSYEQYF
cdr3_nt: TGTGCCAGCAGCCACATCCAGACTAGCGGGGGGCCACGATTCTCCTACGAGCAGTACTTC

v_call: TRBV30
d_call: .
j_call: TRBJ1-2
clone_size: .
cdr3_aa: CAWSVSGREGYGYTF
cdr3_nt: TGTGCCTGGAGTGTAAGCGGCAGGGAGGGCTATGGCTACACCTTC